The 28 T cell receptor beta chains below come from one sample, sequenced in a study of T cell responses to AZD1222 COVID-19 vaccine. The assay was immunoSEQ multiplex PCR, and TCRdb's table has in-frame clones only and misses some. The data show about 100,000 clones, with about nine tenths seen just once and 1.5% to 2% held by the top ten. The material sequenced was peripheral blood, taken on day 0 of AZD1222 vaccination. The receptors stem from an adult in good health.

V and J are TRBV7-8 and TRBJ1-2; D ambiguous. The V and J ends lost 7 bases and 3 bases respectively, with 9 bases between them. Germline V CDR1 and CDR2: SGHVS, FQNEAQ. This CDR3 is built from 12 residues. The CDR3 DNA reads as TGTGCCAGCAACCGCCGGGACTATGGCTACACCTTC. This translates into CASNRRDYGYTF.

The rearrangement joins TRBV3-1 (or the pseudogene TRBV3-2) to TRBJ2-3; D not resolved. The CDR3 spans 14 residues. Trimming shortened V by 4 bases and J by 10 bases, and 18 bases separated the two germline ends. Germline V gene sequence: CDR1 LGHDT, CDR2 YNNKEL (reference sequence). CDR3 bases: TGTGCCAGCAGCCTGGGGAACTACTGGGGTGCGCAGTATTTT. It translates to CASSLGNYWGAQYF.

The chain combines TRBV9 with TRBJ2-7; 8 nucleotides line up with TRBD2. Germline CDR1 reads SGDLS; CDR2 reads YYNGEE. Trimming removed 5 bases from V and 2 bases from J; junction bases left unmatched: 6. The CDR3 has 14 amino acids. CDR3 in amino acids: CASRAGEPPYEQYF. The CDR3 DNA follows: TGTGCCAGCAGAGCGGGAGAACCCCCCTACGAGCAGTACTTC.

V gene TRBV7-9 combines with J gene TRBJ1-2; the match to TRBD1 covers 9 bases. The trim removed 4 bases at V and 4 bases at J, leaving 7 bases unmatched. Germline CDR1 and CDR2: SEHNR and FQNEAQ (reference sequence). The CDR3 totals 15 residues. CDR3 bases: TGTGCCAGCAGCTCGCCGGGACAGGGAACCTATGGCTACACCTTC. Protein sequence: CASSSPGQGTYGYTF.

J is TRBJ2-7 and V is TRBV27; maybe TRBD1 (5 bases). V shed 4 bases and J shed 2 bases, with 15 bases lying between them. CDR3 length: 15 residues. The germline CDR1 and CDR2 sequences are MNHEY and SMNVEV (reference sequence). CDR3 protein: CASSSHNLRAYEQYF. CDR3 nucleotides: TGTGCCAGCAGTTCCCACAACCTCAGGGCCTACGAGCAGTACTTC.

This clone was counted a few times. This chain uses TRBV19 with TRBJ2-6; D remains unclear. Germline CDR1 and CDR2: LNHDA and SQIVND (reference sequence). V gave up 9 bases and J gave up 1 base, with 4 bases separating them. The CDR3 has 12 residues. The CDR3 sequence is CASGSGANVLTF. As DNA, the CDR3 is TGTGCCAGCGGTTCTGGGGCCAACGTCCTGACTTTC.

V is TRBV7-2 and J is TRBJ1-5; 7 bases match TRBD1. With 5 bases clipped from V and 7 bases from J, the junction kept 8 bases outside the gene matches. Germline V CDR1 and CDR2: SGHTA, FQGNSA. The CDR3 consists of 14 residues. The CDR3 spells CASSPGQEGQPQHF. The CDR3 coding sequence is TGTGCCAGCAGCCCCGGACAGGAGGGACAGCCCCAGCATTTT.

The J gene is TRBJ2-6, the V gene TRBV7-9; TRBD1 matches 8 bases. Germline V gene lookup returns CDR1 SEHNR and CDR2 FQNEAQ (reference sequence). V trimming: 6 bases; J trimming: 4 bases; junction bases outside the gene matches: 8. CDR3 length: 16 residues. CDR3 sequence (DNA): TGTGCCAGCAGTTCACCAGGGGGCGCCGGGGCCAACGTCCTGACTTTC. Protein product: CASSSPGGAGANVLTF. Full variable domain (outside the CDR3, taken from reference TRBV7-9 and TRBJ2-6): DTGVSQNPRHKITKRGQNVTFRCDPISEHNRLYWYRQTLGQGPEFLTYFQNEAQLEKSRLLSDRFSAERPKGSFSTLEIQRTEQGDSAMYLCASSSPGGAGANVLTFGAGSRLTVL.

This chain connects TRBV6-4 to TRBJ2-2; TRBD2 matches at 8 bases. The V and J ends lost 8 bases and 1 base, in that order; junction bases with no gene match: 6. The CDR3 covers 15 residues. The germline CDR1 and CDR2 sequences are MRHNA and SNTAGT. The CDR3 region is CASRQTSVNTGELFF. The CDR3 coding sequence is TGTGCCAGCCGTCAGACTAGCGTGAACACCGGGGAGCTGTTTTTT.

V gene TRBV5-1 combines with J gene TRBJ1-4; D not resolved. Germline values: CDR1 SGHRS, CDR2 YFSETQ. The CDR3 spans 14 residues. Trimming removed 2 bases from V and 0 bases from J, with 5 bases in between. The DNA of the CDR3 is TGCGCCAGCAGCTTTGCCTCAACTAATGAAAAACTGTTTTTT. It is translated as CASSFASTNEKLFF. Full variable domain (outside the CDR3, taken from reference TRBV5-1 and TRBJ1-4): KAGVTQTPRYLIKTRGQQVTLSCSPISGHRSVSWYQQTPGQGLQFLFEYFSETQRNKGNFPGRFSGRQFSNSRSEMNVSTLELGDSALYLCASSFASTNEKLFFGSGTQLSVL.

This clone was recorded only once. This chain joins TRBV2 and TRBJ2-4; TRBD1 agrees at 7 bases. CDR1 is SNHLY, CDR2 FYNNEI, per germline. CDR3 length equals 17 residues. The V gene end was trimmed by 7 bases and the J gene end by 2 bases; junction bases not matched to a gene: 14. The CDR3: CASTRSGQRLTKNIQYF. CDR3 coding DNA: TGTGCCAGCACCCGCTCGGGACAGCGCCTCACCAAAAACATTCAGTACTTC.

The J gene is TRBJ1-6, the V gene TRBV11-2; D gene unclear. Germline CDR1 SGHAT, CDR2 FQNNGV. The V and J ends lost 0 bases and 7 bases respectively, with 13 bases between them. The CDR3 spans 16 residues. The CDR3 here is CASSLDAASLNSPLHF. DNA of the CDR3: TGTGCCAGCAGCTTAGATGCGGCAAGCCTGAATTCACCCCTCCACTTT.

The V call is TRBV10-2, the J call TRBJ1-3; D uncertain. Germline V gives CDR1 WSHSY, CDR2 SAAADI. The CDR3 consists of 18 residues. V lost 0 bases, J lost 0 bases, and 15 bases lay in between. The CDR3 region has the DNA TGCGCCAGCAGTGAGTCGGGCTCAGGCGGAAGCTCTGGAAACACCATATATTTT. Its translation: CASSESGSGGSSGNTIYF.

The genes are TRBV2 and TRBJ2-7, with D unresolved. The CDR3 spans 14 residues. Germline V gene data show CDR1 as SNHLY and CDR2 as FYNNEI. Trimming shortened V by 3 bases and J by 3 bases, and 12 bases separated the two germline ends. CDR3 region: CASSDPQPYYEQYF. CDR3 sequence (DNA): TGTGCCAGCAGTGACCCCCAGCCGTACTACGAGCAGTACTTC.

The V and J genes are TRBV15 and TRBJ1-2; maybe TRBD1 (5 bases). The V end lost 5 bases, the J end lost 4 bases, and 20 bases lay between the germline ends. The CDR3 length is 16 residues. Germline CDR1 is LNHNV and CDR2 is YYDKDF (reference sequence). CDR3 protein: CATSPRPESGGYGYTF. In DNA, the CDR3 is TGTGCCACCAGCCCGAGGCCCGAATCGGGGGGCTATGGCTACACCTTC. The variable domain in full, completed from reference TRBV15 and TRBJ1-2, reads DAMVIQNPRYQVTQFGKPVTLSCSQTLNHNVMYWYQQKSSQAPKLLFHYYDKDFNNEADTPDNFQSRRPNTSFCFLDIRSPGLGDTAMYLCATSPRPESGGYGYTFGSGTRLTVV.

The V gene is TRBV27, the J gene TRBJ1-2; 9 bases match TRBD1. Germline CDR1 is MNHEY and CDR2 is SMNVEV (reference sequence). V was clipped by 6 bases and J by 5 bases; unmatched bases: 13. CDR3 length equals 16 residues. In DNA form, the CDR3 reads TGTGCCAGCAGCAGTAATGTAGGGACAGGGACTTATGGCTACACCTTC. Its protein product is CASSSNVGTGTYGYTF.

J is TRBJ2-1 and V is TRBV19; D is perhaps TRBD1 or TRBD2 (6 bases each). This CDR3 is built from 16 residues. V lost 3 bases to trimming and J lost 7 bases, with 19 bases between them. The germline V gene encodes CDR1 LNHDA and CDR2 SQIVND (reference sequence). CDR3 residues: CASSIGEGGERNEQFF. In DNA, the CDR3 is TGTGCCAGTAGTATTGGAGAGGGGGGCGAGCGGAATGAGCAGTTCTTC.

The rearrangement uses TRBV29-1 and TRBJ2-7; 7 nucleotides line up with TRBD1. The germline V gene has CDR1 SQVTM and CDR2 ANQGSEA. The CDR3 consists of 14 residues. Trimming cost V 0 bases and J 2 bases; bases outside gene matches: 4. The CDR3 bases are TGCAGCGTTGAAGAGACAGGGAAACCCTACGAGCAGTACTTC. It encodes CSVEETGKPYEQYF.

The chain recombines TRBV27 with TRBJ2-1; TRBD2 matches at 14 bases. The CDR3 contains 16 residues. V lost 8 bases to trimming and J lost 4 bases; unmatched junction nucleotides: 7. The germline gives CDR1 MNHEY, CDR2 SMNVEV (reference sequence). The CDR3 sequence: CASAGLAGVKYNEQFF. The CDR3 DNA is TGTGCCAGCGCGGGACTAGCGGGAGTTAAATACAATGAGCAGTTCTTC.

This rearrangement joins TRBV28 to TRBJ1-5, with 10 bases matching TRBD1. This CDR3 spans 15 amino acids. Germline CDR1 and CDR2: MDHEN and SYDVKM. V lost 7 bases to trimming and J lost 4 bases; unmatched junction nucleotides: 7. CDR3 loop: CASNTGTGVNQPQHF. The CDR3 DNA is TGTGCCAGCAATACCGGGACAGGGGTGAATCAGCCCCAGCATTTT. Together with reference TRBV28 and TRBJ1-5, the CDR3 gives the full variable domain: DVKVTQSSRYLVKRTGEKVFLECVQDMDHENMFWYRQDPGLGLRLIYFSYDVKMKEKGDIPEGYSVSREKKERFSLILESASTNQTSMYLCASNTGTGVNQPQHFGDGTRLSIL.

The count of this clone is one. The chain has TRBV10-3 and TRBJ2-7, with unresolved D. CDR3 length equals 12 residues. CDR1 and CDR2 from the germline V gene are ENHRY and SYGVKD. V was pared by 4 bases and J by 12 bases, with 16 bases between. CDR3 sequence: CAISAVEEGRYF. In DNA form, the CDR3 reads TGTGCCATCAGTGCGGTAGAGGAAGGGCGGTACTTC.

This clone has only a few counts. This rearrangement joins TRBV13 to TRBJ2-2; weak D call: TRBD2 (6 bases). This CDR3 contains 13 residues. The V end was cut by 5 bases, the J end by 14 bases, with 18 bases between. Germline assignment: CDR1 PRHDT and CDR2 FYEKMQ (reference sequence). The CDR3 is CASSLRGWRGLFF. DNA for the CDR3: TGTGCCAGCAGCCTCCGGGGGTGGCGTGGTCTGTTTTTT.

This chain connects TRBV5-1 to TRBJ2-7; 10 nucleotides agree with TRBD2. V shed 4 bases, J shed 7 bases, and the junction held 17 bases outside the gene matches. Per the germline V gene, CDR1 is SGHRS and CDR2 is YFSETQ. The CDR3 sequence is 17 residues long. CDR3 amino acids: CASSPSPQREGTSEQYF. CDR3 DNA sequence: TGCGCCAGCAGCCCCTCCCCCCAGCGGGAGGGCACATCTGAGCAGTACTTC.

The chain is built from TRBV4-1 and TRBJ2-7; 10 nucleotides match TRBD1. The length of the CDR3 is 16 residues. Trimming cost V 2 bases and J 3 bases; bases outside gene matches: 7. CDR1 and CDR2 (germline): MGHRA, YSYEKL. CDR3 DNA: TGCGCCAGCAGCCAACCTTCGGGACAGGGGTTCTACGAGCAGTACTTC. It yields the protein CASSQPSGQGFYEQYF.

The DNA of the CDR3 is TGTGCCAGCATGACAGGGAATCAGCCCCAGCATTTT. This encodes CASMTGNQPQHF. The chain has TRBV12-3 or TRBV12-4 and TRBJ1-5; 7 bases fit TRBD1. V was clipped by 7 bases and J by 4 bases; unmatched bases: 1. The CDR3 totals 12 residues.

The chain uses TRBV30 and TRBJ2-7; 12 bases match TRBD2. The V and J ends lost 0 bases and 5 bases, in that order; junction bases with no gene match: 5. From germline, CDR1 is GTSNPN and CDR2 SVGIG (reference sequence). This CDR3 region has 15 residues. CDR3 amino acids: CAWSVVLAGGDEQYF. For the CDR3, the DNA is TGTGCCTGGAGTGTAGTACTAGCGGGAGGAGACGAGCAGTACTTC.

The chain is built from TRBV7-9 and TRBJ1-1; unclear D gene. Deletions cut 6 bases from V and 0 bases from J, with 8 bases between. The CDR3 is 13 amino acids. Germline CDR1 reads SEHNR; CDR2 reads FQNEAQ (reference sequence). CDR3 bases: TGTGCCAGCAGGGGGAGATTGAACACTGAAGCTTTCTTT. It encodes CASRGRLNTEAFF.

The chain carries TRBV4-2 and TRBJ2-1, with 8 bases matching TRBD2. Germline values: CDR1 LGHNA, CDR2 YNFKEQ. Losses at the gene ends were 3 bases for V and 5 bases for J; bases not matched to a gene: 6. The CDR3 covers 15 residues. The CDR3 nucleotides are TGTGCCAGCAGCCATACTAGCGGAAGGGACAATGAGCAGTTCTTC. This translates into CASSHTSGRDNEQFF.